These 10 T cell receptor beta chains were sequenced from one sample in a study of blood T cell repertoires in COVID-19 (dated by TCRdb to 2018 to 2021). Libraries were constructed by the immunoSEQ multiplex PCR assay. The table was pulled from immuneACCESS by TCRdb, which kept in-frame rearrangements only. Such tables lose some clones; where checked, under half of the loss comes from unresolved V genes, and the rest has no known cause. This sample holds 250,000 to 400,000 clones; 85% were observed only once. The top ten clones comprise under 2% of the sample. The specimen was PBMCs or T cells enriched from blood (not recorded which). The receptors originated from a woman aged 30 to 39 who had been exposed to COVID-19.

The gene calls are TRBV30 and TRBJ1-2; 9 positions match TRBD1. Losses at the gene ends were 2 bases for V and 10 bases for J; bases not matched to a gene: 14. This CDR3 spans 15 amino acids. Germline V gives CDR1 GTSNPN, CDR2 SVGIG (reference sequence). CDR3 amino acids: CAWSRGSVGQGYYTF. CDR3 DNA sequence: TGTGCCTGGAGTAGAGGTTCGGTTGGACAGGGGTACTACACCTTC.

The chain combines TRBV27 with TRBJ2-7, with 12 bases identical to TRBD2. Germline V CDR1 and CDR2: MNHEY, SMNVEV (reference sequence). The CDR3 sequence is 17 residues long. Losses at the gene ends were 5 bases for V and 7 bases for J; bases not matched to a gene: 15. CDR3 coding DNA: TGTGCCAGCAGTCCCCTAGCGGGAGGGCCCGCCGGCTTGGAGCAGTACTTC. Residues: CASSPLAGGPAGLEQYF.

CDR3 residues: CASSPWDSSGANVLTF. The CDR3 DNA reads TGTGCCAGCAGTCCTTGGGACAGCTCTGGGGCCAACGTCCTGACTTTC. This chain connects TRBV28 to TRBJ2-6; 7 nucleotides agree with TRBD1. Germline CDR1 MDHEN, CDR2 SYDVKM. Trimming took 5 bases from V and 0 from J; bases not matched to a gene: 4. The CDR3 is made up of 16 amino acids.

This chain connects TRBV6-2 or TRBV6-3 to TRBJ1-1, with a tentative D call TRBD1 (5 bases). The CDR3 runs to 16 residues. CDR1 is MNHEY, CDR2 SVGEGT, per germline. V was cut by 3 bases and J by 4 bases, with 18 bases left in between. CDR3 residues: CASSYARDSRATEAFF. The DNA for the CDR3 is TGTGCCAGCAGTTATGCCAGGGACTCCAGAGCCACTGAAGCTTTCTTT.

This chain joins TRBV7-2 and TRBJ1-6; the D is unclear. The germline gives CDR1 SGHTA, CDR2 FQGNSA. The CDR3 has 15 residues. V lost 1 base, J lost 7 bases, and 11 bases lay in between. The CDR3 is CASSLVLGRNSPLHF. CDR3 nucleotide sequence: TGTGCCAGCAGCTTAGTACTAGGGAGAAATTCACCCCTCCACTTT.

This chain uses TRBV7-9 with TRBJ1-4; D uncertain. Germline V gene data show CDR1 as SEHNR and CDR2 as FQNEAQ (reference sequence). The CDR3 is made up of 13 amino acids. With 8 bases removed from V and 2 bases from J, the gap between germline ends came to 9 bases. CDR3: CASGGRTNEKLFF. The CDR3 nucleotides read TGTGCCAGCGGAGGACGGACTAATGAAAAACTGTTTTTT.

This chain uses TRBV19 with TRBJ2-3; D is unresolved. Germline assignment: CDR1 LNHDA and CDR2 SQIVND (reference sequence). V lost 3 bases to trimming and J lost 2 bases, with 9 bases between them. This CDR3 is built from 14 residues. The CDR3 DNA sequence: TGTGCCAGTAGTATCCCCGGGTCCACAGATACGCAGTATTTT. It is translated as CASSIPGSTDTQYF. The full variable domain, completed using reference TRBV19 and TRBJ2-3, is DGGITQSPKYLFRKEGQNVTLSCEQNLNHDAMYWYRQDPGQGLRLIYYSQIVNDFQKGDIAEGYSVSREKKESFPLTVTSAQKNPTAFYLCASSIPGSTDTQYFGPGTRLTVL.

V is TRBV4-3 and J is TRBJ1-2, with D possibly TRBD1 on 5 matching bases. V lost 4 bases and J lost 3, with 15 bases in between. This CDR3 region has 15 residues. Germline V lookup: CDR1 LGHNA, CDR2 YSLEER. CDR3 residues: CASSLSDTSYYGYTF. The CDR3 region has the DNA TGCGCCAGCAGCCTATCGGACACGTCCTACTATGGCTACACCTTC.

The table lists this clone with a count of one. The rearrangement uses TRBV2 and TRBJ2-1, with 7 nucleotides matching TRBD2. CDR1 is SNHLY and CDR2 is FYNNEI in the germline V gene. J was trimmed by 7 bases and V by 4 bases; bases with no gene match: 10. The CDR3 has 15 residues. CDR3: CASSVRTRKGNEQFF. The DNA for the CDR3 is TGTGCCAGCAGTGTGCGGACTAGAAAGGGGAATGAGCAGTTCTTC. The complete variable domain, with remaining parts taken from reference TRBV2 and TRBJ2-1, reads EPEVTQTPSHQVTQMGQEVILRCVPISNHLYFYWYRQILGQKVEFLVSFYNNEISEKSEIFDDQFSVERPDGSNFTLKIRSTKLEDSAMYFCASSVRTRKGNEQFFGPGTRLTVL.

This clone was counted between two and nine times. CDR3 DNA: TGCGCCAGCAGCTCAAGACCACAGGGGGCGGATGAAAAACTGTTTTTT. It is translated as CASSSRPQGADEKLFF. The chain couples TRBV5-1 to TRBJ1-4; 9 bases match TRBD1. The CDR3 is made up of 16 amino acids. V shed 3 bases and J 6 bases; nucleotides not matched to a gene: 9. CDR1 and CDR2 (germline): SGHRS, YFSETQ.